This T cell receptor beta chain was retrieved from a study of Ad26.COV2.S vaccination and SARS-CoV-2 variants. Study-level information: Within the COV1001 Ad26.COV2.S trial arm, the donor was enrolled.

V dropped 5 bases and J dropped 8; count of bases not matched to a gene: 10. Germline V gene data show CDR1 as LGHDT and CDR2 as YNNKEL (reference sequence). The CDR3 is made up of 15 amino acids. Profiled with immunoSEQ multiplex PCR; TCRdb holds only in-frame clones, not every one. The sample holds over 200,000 clones, roughly 90% seen once. Sample treatment: around 19 received Ad26.COV2.S at low or high dose, single or two shots; roughly 5 received placebo; per-sample allocation not given. Samples analyzed were those drawn on day 63 after the first vaccine or placebo injection. This adult donor, from Boston, was 18-55 years old.

The sequence was collected from a person aged 18-60 years who received the Ad26.COV2.S COVID-19 vaccine or a placebo. The rearrangement joins TRBV3-1 (or the pseudogene TRBV3-2) to TRBJ2-1; 9 nucleotides line up with TRBD1. The input for sequencing was peripheral blood, taken in a trial of Ad26.COV2.S vaccine versus placebo. The CDR3 reads CASSFGTGFMDEQFF. CDR3 in DNA: TGTGCCAGCAGCTTCGGGACAGGGTTCATGGATGAGCAGTTCTTC.